One T cell receptor beta chain is described in this entry. Using immunoSEQ multiplex PCR, the repertoire was profiled, and TCRdb retains in-frame clones only, with some absent. Altogether 5,000 to 6,500 clones are present, around 70% being singletons, with the ten largest covering approximately 15%. These data come from a study of early stage breast cancer tumors. About the study: About 70% of the 16 invasive tumors were ER+, PR+ and HER2-. Under 10 ER+/PR+/HER2- tumors were invasive ductal; a few were invasive lobular.

V gave up 0 bases and J gave up 0 bases; unmatched junction bases: 6. Germline lookup yields CDR1 SGHRS and CDR2 YFSETQ. The CDR3 covers 17 residues. The chain has TRBV5-1 and TRBJ2-3, with 8 bases lining up with TRBD1. This receptor was obtained from a person between 55 and 69 years old with breast cancer. What was sequenced was breast tumor tissue. CDR3 protein: CASSLEVQGVSTDTQYF. The CDR3 nucleotides are TGCGCCAGCAGCTTGGAAGTACAGGGGGTTAGCACAGATACGCAGTATTTT.